This T cell receptor (beta chain) is from a study of regulatory T cells. General observations from the study: Patient CD8+ T cells trended nonsignificantly toward lower Shannon entropy than control CD8+ cells. In patients, unique TRB V-J pairs were restricted and V/J usage skewed, especially in Tregs.

Worth noting for this clone: Antigen specificity is unknown.

The primer mix had 52 TRBV and 13 TRBJ primers. Libraries were prepared by immunoSEQ multiplex PCR; TCRdb keeps only in-frame clonotypes and omits some of them. The sample records approximately 5,600 clones, roughly four fifths being singletons. Two CD3G-deficient patients had more severe autoimmunity; all had some. Patients, 2 to 39 years old, had expanded memory T-cell proportions. The length of the CDR3 is 19 residues. With 2 bases clipped from V and 12 bases from J, the junction kept 25 bases outside the gene matches. The sequence was obtained from a child under 18 with CD3G deficiency. The gene calls are TRBV5-3 and TRBJ2-7; 11 bases are shared with TRBD2. TRBV5-3 is known as an ORF, though its function is uncertain. Sequenced: CD8+ T cells sorted from blood. The CDR3 DNA reads TGTGCCAGAAGCTTTGGTCTAGCGGGAGGTTGGTCCCCTCATGCCGGGCGGTACTTC. It codes for CARSFGLAGGWSPHAGRYF.